Listed below are T cell receptor beta chains from one sample, sequenced in a study of regulatory dendritic cells for organ transplantation. These receptors' antigens are unknown. Produced via immunoSEQ multiplex PCR; TCRdb's table is partial and in-frame only. Here the sample spans some 10,000 clones, 75% being singletons. The sequenced sample consisted of memory CD4+ T cells from blood cultured with regulatory dendritic cells. Every receptor here comes from a human donor in good health. CDR3s include the opening cysteine and the closing phenylalanine or tryptophan. D genes are given only for firm matches. Not all rows give a size; the values are once, few, many and, for expanded clones, a class.

abundance,v_gene,len,d_gene,j_gene,CDR3aa,CDR3nt
.,TRBV7-9,14,.,TRBJ1-5,CASSLGGGNQPQHF,TGTGCCAGCAGCTTAGGGGGCGGCAATCAGCCCCAGCATTTT
.,TRBV19,14,.,TRBJ1-3,CASTPLSSGNTIYF,TGTGCCAGTACCCCTCTGAGCTCTGGAAACACCATATATTTT
.,TRBV5-1,15,TRBD1,TRBJ2-7,CASSETGGPEYEQYF,TGCGCCAGCAGCGAAACAGGGGGCCCAGAATACGAGCAGTACTTC
.,TRBV5-4,15,TRBD1,TRBJ2-2,CASSPGTGGTGELFF,TGTGCCAGCAGCCCCGGGACAGGGGGGACCGGGGAGCTGTTTTTT
.,TRBV27,16,TRBD1,TRBJ1-2,CASSSGQGTLQGGYTF,TGTGCCAGCAGTTCGGGACAGGGTACCCTTCAAGGGGGCTACACCTTC
few,TRBV11-1,14,TRBD1,TRBJ2-5,CASSWDRGQETQYF,TGTGCCAGCAGCTGGGACAGGGGCCAAGAGACCCAGTACTTC
.,TRBV4-3,15,TRBD2,TRBJ2-5,CASSQEGTSKETQYF,TGCGCCAGCAGCCAAGAAGGGACTAGTAAAGAGACCCAGTACTTC
.,TRBV7-9,15,.,TRBJ2-7,CASSSLYRDPYEQYF,TGTGCCAGCAGCTCTTTATACAGGGACCCCTACGAGCAGTACTTC
.,TRBV5-1,15,.,TRBJ1-2,CASSEGQGFNYGYTF,TGCGCCAGCAGCGAAGGACAAGGATTTAACTATGGCTACACCTTC
.,TRBV6-4,15,TRBD2,TRBJ2-1,CASSATSGGAYEQFF,TGTGCCAGCAGTGCGACTAGCGGGGGGGCATATGAGCAGTTCTTC
.,TRBV10-3,14,.,TRBJ2-5,CAISDRRGGETQYF,TGTGCCATCAGTGATCGGAGGGGAGGAGAGACCCAGTACTTC
.,TRBV29-1,12,.,TRBJ2-7,CSVERETHEQYF,TGCAGCGTTGAACGGGAAACCCACGAGCAGTACTTC
.,TRBV6-5,13,.,TRBJ1-2,CASSRDRNYGYTF,TGTGCCAGCAGCCGCGACAGGAACTATGGCTACACCTTC
.,TRBV4-1,12,.,TRBJ1-4,CASSQDIEKLFF,TGCGCCAGCAGCCAAGATATTGAGAAACTGTTTTTT
few,TRBV5-4,15,.,TRBJ1-2,CASSLVESGSRGYTF,TGTGCCAGCAGCTTGGTTGAAAGCGGTTCTAGAGGCTACACCTTC
.,TRBV7-2,14,.,TRBJ2-7,CASSFSGVPYEQYF,TGTGCCAGCAGCTTTTCGGGGGTACCCTACGAGCAGTACTTC
.,TRBV15,14,.,TRBJ2-2,CATSRGPGDGELFF,TGTGCCACCAGCAGAGGCCCGGGAGACGGGGAGCTGTTTTTT
.,TRBV18,13,TRBD1,TRBJ1-3,CASSTGGGNTIYF,TGTGCCAGCTCAACAGGGGGAGGAAACACCATATATTTT
.,TRBV9,12,TRBD1,TRBJ1-2,CASSTQGGGYTF,TGTGCCAGCAGCACTCAGGGGGGTGGCTACACCTTC
.,TRBV7-2,16,TRBD1,TRBJ1-2,CASSLAGQGAWYGYTF,TGTGCCAGCAGCTTAGCCGGCCAGGGGGCTTGGTATGGCTACACCTTC
.,TRBV6-5,14,.,TRBJ1-5,CASSRRTADQPQHF,TGTGCCAGCAGTCGAAGGACAGCAGATCAGCCCCAGCATTTT
.,TRBV18,15,TRBD1,TRBJ1-4,CASSPRTGVGEKLFF,TGTGCCAGCTCACCACGGACAGGGGTTGGTGAAAAACTGTTTTTT
.,TRBV7-2,13,.,TRBJ1-4,CASSFGLPEKLFF,TGTGCCAGCAGCTTTGGCTTACCTGAAAAACTGTTTTTT
few,TRBV7-3,15,.,TRBJ2-3,CASSLGGLRTDTQYF,TGTGCCAGCAGCTTAGGAGGGCTAAGGACAGATACGCAGTATTTT
few,TRBV5-4,20,TRBD1,TRBJ2-3,CASSLIAGGSTREKTDTQYF,TGTGCCAGCAGCTTGATTGCAGGGGGCTCTACTAGGGAGAAGACAGATACGCAGTATTTT